This note documents a single TCR beta chain sequence. V shed 2 bases, J shed 3 bases, and the junction held 10 bases outside the gene matches. The CDR3 consists of 16 residues. In germline, CDR1 is SGHRS, CDR2 YFSETQ. The entry originates in a study of blood T cells in healthy people across ages. Overall study: T cells yielded about one barcoded beta molecule per two cells through template switching.

The draw of peripheral blood yielded ten milliliters from each donor. A second PCR, run for roughly 7 to 12 cycles, used a sample-barcoded 5' primer plus a J-beta primer mix. MiXCR, applied by TCRdb to the 5' RACE reads, yields one record per CDR3 protein. The sample contains about 730,000 distinct CDR3 sequences, 43% of which appear only once. The TCR was taken from a woman aged 55 to 70 in good health. The chain is built from TRBV5-1 and TRBJ2-7, with TRBD2 identical over 8 bases. Source material: blood. The CDR3 sequence: CASSLKDEREYYEQYF. CDR3 in DNA: TGCGCCAGCAGCTTAAAGGACGAGCGGGAGTACTACGAGCAGTACTTC.